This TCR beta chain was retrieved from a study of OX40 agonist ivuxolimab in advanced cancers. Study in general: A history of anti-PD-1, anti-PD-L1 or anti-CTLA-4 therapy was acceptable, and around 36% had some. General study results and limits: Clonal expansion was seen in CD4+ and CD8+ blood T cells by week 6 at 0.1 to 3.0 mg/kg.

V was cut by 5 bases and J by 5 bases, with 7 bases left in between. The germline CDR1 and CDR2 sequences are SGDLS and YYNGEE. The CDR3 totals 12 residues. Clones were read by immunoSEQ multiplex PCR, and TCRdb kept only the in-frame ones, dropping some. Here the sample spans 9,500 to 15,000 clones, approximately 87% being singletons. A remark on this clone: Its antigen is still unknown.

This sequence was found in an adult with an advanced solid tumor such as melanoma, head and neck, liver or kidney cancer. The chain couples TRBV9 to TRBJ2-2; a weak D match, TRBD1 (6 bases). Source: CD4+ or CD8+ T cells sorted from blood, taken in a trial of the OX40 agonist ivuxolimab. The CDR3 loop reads CASRTGTGELFF. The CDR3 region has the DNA TGTGCCAGCAGAACAGGGACCGGGGAGCTGTTTTTT.